The clone carrying this TCR beta chain was found many times. This specimen comes from a study of blood T cell repertoires in COVID-19. Study-wide context: The study drew acute and convalescent COVID-19 samples from the United States, Italy and Spain. The cDNA or gDNA used as material had been derived from T cells, B-cell-depleted T cells, or PBMCs.

The method was immunoSEQ multiplex PCR; TCRdb's version includes in-frame clones alone and lacks a portion of them. The sample contains roughly 38,000 clones, approximately 81% of which appear only once. The TCR originated in an elderly man with active or convalescent COVID-19. Sequencing input: peripheral blood.

CDR3 in amino acids: CASSPPGHSDGYTF. The CDR3 DNA sequence: TGTGCCAGCAGCCCCCCGGGACACAGTGATGGCTACACCTTC. V gene TRBV7-9 combines with J gene TRBJ1-2; tentatively, D is TRBD1 (6 bases). Germline-derived CDR1 and CDR2 are SEHNR and FQNEAQ (reference sequence). V was pared by 5 bases and J by 6 bases, with 16 bases between. CDR3 size: 14 residues. The whole variable domain, remainder taken from reference TRBV7-9 and TRBJ1-2, is DTGVSQNPRHKITKRGQNVTFRCDPISEHNRLYWYRQTLGQGPEFLTYFQNEAQLEKSRLLSDRFSAERPKGSFSTLEIQRTEQGDSAMYLCASSPPGHSDGYTFGSGTRLTVV.